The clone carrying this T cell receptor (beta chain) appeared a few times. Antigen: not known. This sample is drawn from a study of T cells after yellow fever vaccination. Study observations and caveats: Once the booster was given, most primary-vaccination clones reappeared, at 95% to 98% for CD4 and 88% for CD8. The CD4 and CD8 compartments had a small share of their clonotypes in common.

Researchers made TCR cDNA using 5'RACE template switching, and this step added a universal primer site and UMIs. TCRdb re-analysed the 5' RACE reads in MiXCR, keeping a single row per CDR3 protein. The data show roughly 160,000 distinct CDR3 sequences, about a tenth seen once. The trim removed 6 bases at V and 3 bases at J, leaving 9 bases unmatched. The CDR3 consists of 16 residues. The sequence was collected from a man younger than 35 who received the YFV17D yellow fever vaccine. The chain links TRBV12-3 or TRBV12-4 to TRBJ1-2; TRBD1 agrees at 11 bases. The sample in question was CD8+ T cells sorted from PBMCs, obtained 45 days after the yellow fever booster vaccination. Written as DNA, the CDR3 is TGTGCCAGCAGCACGGACAGGGGGCGGTTGTACTATGGCTACACCTTC. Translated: CASSTDRGRLYYGYTF.